The next 20 T cell receptor beta chains were all read from a single sample in a study of CD8 T cells in Susac syndrome. When the RNA was reverse transcribed, random hexamers were used with an input of roughly 0.45 to 1 ug. TCRdb re-called the immunoSEQ multiplex PCR reads through MiXCR, storing one row per CDR3 protein. The sample includes roughly 130,000 distinct CDR3 sequences, nearly 95% of them seen just once. The sequenced sample consisted of CD4+ T cells from PBMCs. The origin of the receptors is a human donor in good health.

V is TRBV6-5 and J is TRBJ2-6, with 12 bases identical to TRBD2. Trimming cost V 4 bases and J 2 bases; bases outside gene matches: 3. This CDR3 contains 17 residues. Germline CDR1 and CDR2: MNHEY and SVGAGI. CDR3 sequence: CASSLLAGGPGANVLTF. The DNA of the CDR3 is TGTGCCAGCAGTTTGCTAGCGGGAGGGCCTGGGGCCAACGTCCTGACTTTC.

The sample holds one count of this clonotype. The chain joins TRBV25-1 to TRBJ2-5; 9 bases fit TRBD1. This CDR3 contains 15 residues. After removal of 5 bases from V and 3 bases from J, the junction contained 7 bases not matched to a gene. Germline CDR1 is MGHDK and CDR2 is SYGVNS. CDR3: CASSSSGTGKETQYF. CDR3 coding DNA: TGTGCCAGCAGTTCCTCCGGGACAGGGAAAGAGACCCAGTACTTC. The full variable domain, completed using reference TRBV25-1 and TRBJ2-5, is EADIYQTPRYLVIGTGKKITLECSQTMGHDKMYWYQQDPGMELHLIHYSYGVNSTEKGDLSSESTVSRIRTEHFPLTLESARPSHTSQYLCASSSSGTGKETQYFGPGTRLLVL.

V is TRBV5-1 and J is TRBJ2-7; tentative D call: TRBD1 (6 bases). Trimming took off 4 bases at V and 0 bases at J, with 14 bases between the two ends. The CDR3 has 15 amino acids. Germline V gives CDR1 SGHRS, CDR2 YFSETQ. The CDR3 DNA reads TGCGCCAGCAGCCTGAACACAGGGAGCTCCTACGAGCAGTACTTC. As protein: CASSLNTGSSYEQYF. Using reference TRBV5-1 and TRBJ2-7 for the parts outside the CDR3, the full variable domain is KAGVTQTPRYLIKTRGQQVTLSCSPISGHRSVSWYQQTPGQGLQFLFEYFSETQRNKGNFPGRFSGRQFSNSRSEMNVSTLELGDSALYLCASSLNTGSSYEQYFGPGTRLTVT.

The V call is TRBV14, the J call TRBJ2-7; 7 bases align to TRBD1. The length of the CDR3 is 14 residues. V shed 5 bases and J 5 bases; nucleotides not matched to a gene: 9. CDR1 is SGHDN and CDR2 is FVKESK in the germline V gene. CDR3: CASSKGAASDEQYF. CDR3 nucleotide sequence: TGTGCCAGCAGCAAGGGGGCCGCTTCGGACGAGCAGTACTTC.

The CDR3 reads CASSYPGTGDTGELFF. CDR3 DNA sequence: TGTGCCAGTAGTTATCCAGGGACAGGGGATACCGGGGAGCTGTTTTTT. The genes are TRBV19 and TRBJ2-2; 10 nucleotides match TRBD1. Germline V gives CDR1 LNHDA, CDR2 SQIVND (reference sequence). V gave up 5 bases and J gave up 5 bases; unmatched junction bases: 8. The CDR3 is 16 amino acids.

This sequence joins TRBV7-2 and TRBJ2-7; D possibly corresponds to TRBD2 (6 bases). Germline V gene sequence: CDR1 SGHTA, CDR2 FQGNSA. Trimming removed 10 bases from V and 6 bases from J, with 28 bases in between. The CDR3 runs 16 residues. CDR3 sequence: CATSAPGVPPRVEQYF. The CDR3 nucleotides read TGTGCCACCTCCGCCCCGGGGGTACCACCCCGGGTCGAGCAGTACTTC.

V is TRBV27 and J is TRBJ2-7, with TRBD2 matching 11 bases. Losses at the gene ends were 7 bases for V and 2 bases for J; bases not matched to a gene: 7. Per the germline V gene, CDR1 is MNHEY and CDR2 is SMNVEV (reference sequence). The CDR3 runs to 15 residues. CDR3 sequence: CASNNRGLAAYEQYF. The CDR3 DNA is TGTGCCAGCAACAACCGGGGACTAGCGGCCTACGAGCAGTACTTC.

V usage is TRBV29-1 and J usage is TRBJ1-1, with D possibly TRBD1 on 6 matching bases. There are 13 residues in the CDR3. Trimming took 7 bases from V and 4 from J, leaving 16 bases between them. Germline values: CDR1 SQVTM, CDR2 ANQGSEA. The CDR3: CSARRGAFTEAFF. The CDR3, as DNA: TGCAGCGCTAGGCGGGGGGCATTCACTGAAGCTTTCTTT.

The V call is TRBV10-3, the J call TRBJ2-1, with 11 bases fitting TRBD1. After removal of 6 bases from V and 10 bases from J, the junction contained 5 bases not matched to a gene. CDR1 is ENHRY and CDR2 is SYGVKD in the germline V gene. The CDR3 is made up of 13 amino acids. CDR3 sequence reads: CAISPGQGDEQFF. CDR3 DNA: TGTGCCATCAGCCCGGGACAGGGGGACGAGCAGTTCTTC.

The CDR3 loop reads CASSLFTPRWAFF. CDR3 nucleotide sequence: TGTGCCAGCAGTTTGTTTACACCCAGGTGGGCTTTCTTT. The chain links TRBV28 to TRBJ1-1; D is unresolved. Germline V lookup: CDR1 MDHEN, CDR2 SYDVKM. V shed 3 bases and J shed 11 bases, with 16 bases lying between them. The CDR3 sequence is 13 residues long.

This clonotype was observed a handful of times. This rearrangement joins TRBV18 to TRBJ1-3; the D gene is possibly TRBD1 (5 bases). The V gene's germline CDR1 is KGHSH and CDR2 LQKENI. The CDR3 extends over 14 amino acids. The ends were cut back, 3 bases at V and 1 base at J, with 7 bases in the middle. The CDR3 bases are TGTGCCAGCTCACCCCAGGGTTCTGGAAACACCATATATTTT. Amino acid sequence: CASSPQGSGNTIYF.

This clonotype was seen once. The chain links TRBV5-1 to TRBJ1-2; D is undetermined. Trimming removed 0 bases at V and 4 bases at J, with 13 bases between. CDR3 size: 15 residues. Germline CDR1 SGHRS, CDR2 YFSETQ. CDR3 region: CASSLGAVPSYGYTF. CDR3 coding DNA: TGCGCCAGCAGCTTGGGGGCGGTACCTTCCTATGGCTACACCTTC.

V gene TRBV29-1 combines with J gene TRBJ1-1; 7 positions match TRBD1. CDR3 length: 13 amino acids. The V and J ends lost 5 bases and 5 bases, in that order; junction bases with no gene match: 8. Germline V gene data show CDR1 as SQVTM and CDR2 as ANQGSEA. The CDR3 coding sequence is TGCAGCGTTCTGGGACAGATGGGGACTGAAGCTTTCTTT. Its translation: CSVLGQMGTEAFF. Variable domain in full (rest from reference TRBV29-1 and TRBJ1-1): SAVISQKPSRDICQRGTSLTIQCQVDSQVTMMFWYRQQPGQSLTLIATANQGSEATYESGFVIDKFPISRPNLTFSTLTVSNMSPEDSSIYLCSVLGQMGTEAFFGQGTRLTVV.

V usage is TRBV6-5 and J usage is TRBJ2-1; D remains ambiguous. This CDR3 has 18 residues. With 2 bases removed from V and 0 bases from J, the gap between germline ends came to 17 bases. The germline gives CDR1 MNHEY, CDR2 SVGAGI. CDR3 sequence: CASSYRPHPLSSYNEQFF. The CDR3 nucleotides read TGTGCCAGCAGTTACCGACCTCATCCCTTAAGCTCCTACAATGAGCAGTTCTTC.

The chain couples TRBV5-6 to TRBJ2-3, with a possible D match to TRBD2 (6 bases). The CDR3 runs to 14 residues. Germline V lookup: CDR1 SGHDT, CDR2 YYEEEE. The germline V and J ends were trimmed by 2 bases and 4 bases, with 11 bases remaining between them. In DNA form, the CDR3 reads TGTGCCAGCAGCTTTGGGGGGAGCGCAGATACGCAGTATTTT. Translation: CASSFGGSADTQYF.

The chain joins TRBV7-9 to TRBJ2-7, with D perhaps TRBD1 or TRBD2 (5 bases each). Trimming took 7 bases from V and 2 from J, leaving 12 bases between them. From germline, CDR1 is SEHNR and CDR2 FQNEAQ (reference sequence). The CDR3 spans 13 residues. CDR3 nucleotides: TGTGCCAGCAACCCATGGGGGACCTACGAGCAGTACTTC. Its translation is CASNPWGTYEQYF.

This sequence joins TRBV5-1 and TRBJ2-4; tentative D call: TRBD2 (6 bases). This CDR3 comprises 17 residues. Trimming took off 2 bases at V and 1 base at J, with 16 bases between the two ends. Germline CDR1 SGHRS, CDR2 YFSETQ. The CDR3 bases are TGCGCCAGCAGCTTTCCGTCGGGAGATACGGCCAAAAACATTCAGTACTTC. Translation gives CASSFPSGDTAKNIQYF.

The chain recombines TRBV24-1 with TRBJ2-7, with unresolved D. Germline lookup yields CDR1 KGHDR and CDR2 SFDVKD. The V end lost 4 bases, the J end lost 4 bases, and 19 bases lay between the germline ends. The CDR3 sequence is 16 residues long. The CDR3 region is CATSDPSSSLAYEQYF. CDR3 DNA: TGTGCCACCAGTGACCCTTCGTCCTCATTGGCGTACGAGCAGTACTTC.

The chain couples TRBV7-9 to TRBJ2-3, with 8 bases aligning to TRBD2. In germline, CDR1 is SEHNR, CDR2 FQNEAQ (reference sequence). The CDR3 spans 14 residues. The V gene end was trimmed by 5 bases and the J gene end by 4 bases; junction bases not matched to a gene: 5. The CDR3: CASSSGTSSDTQYF. CDR3 nucleotide sequence: TGTGCCAGCAGCAGCGGGACTAGTTCAGATACGCAGTATTTT.

The CDR3 region has the DNA TGTGCCAGCACCAACCCCAGCTCCTACGAGCAGTACTTC. Translating gives CASTNPSSYEQYF. V and J are TRBV6-2 or TRBV6-3 and TRBJ2-7; D uncertain. CDR3 size: 13 residues. Trimming removed 7 bases from V and 0 bases from J, with 10 bases in between. From germline, CDR1 is MNHEY and CDR2 SVGEGT.